These 19 T cell receptor beta chains were all obtained from the same sample, sequenced in a study of cytomegalovirus exposure and HLA in healthy donors. This PCR relied on a set of 60 Vbeta primers and 13 Jbeta primers. Method: immunoSEQ multiplex PCR; TCRdb's copy keeps in-frame clones and lacks some. In the table there are about 140,000 clones, about 70% of which are singletons. The specimen sequenced was PBMCs. These receptor sequences come from a man aged 30 to 39 in good health and CMV-seropositive.

The chain carries TRBV9 and TRBJ2-7; TRBD2 agrees at 9 bases. With V trimmed by 3 bases and J by 5 bases, 9 bases remained unmatched. The CDR3 extends over 15 amino acids. Germline assignment: CDR1 SGDLS and CDR2 YYNGEE. The CDR3 DNA reads TGTGCCAGCAGCGCCGAAGCGGGAGGTACGGACGAGCAGTACTTC. Its translation: CASSAEAGGTDEQYF.

This clone was observed a handful of times. The chain employs TRBV6-1 and TRBJ1-2; TRBD1 aligns across 8 bases. There are 15 residues in the CDR3. The trim removed 3 bases at V and 13 bases at J, leaving 16 bases unmatched. Germline-derived CDR1 and CDR2 are MNHNS and SASEGT. CDR3 amino acids: CASSDTPGTGQRGTF. The CDR3 region has the DNA TGTGCCAGCAGTGACACCCCCGGGACAGGACAACGGGGCACCTTC.

The J gene is TRBJ2-7, the V gene TRBV7-8, with TRBD1 matching 8 bases. This CDR3 comprises 14 residues. With V trimmed by 6 bases and J by 3 bases, 7 bases remained unmatched. Germline CDR1 and CDR2: SGHVS and FQNEAQ. DNA of the CDR3: TGTGCCAGCAGATCGGGACAGGACAACTACGAGCAGTACTTC. Protein product: CASRSGQDNYEQYF.

V and J are TRBV29-1 and TRBJ2-5; D remains unclear. CDR1 SQVTM and CDR2 ANQGSEA come from the germline V gene. This CDR3 is 10 amino acids long. V was shortened by 4 bases and J by 5 bases, with 5 bases between the two germline ends. The CDR3 loop is CSVGHETQYF. CDR3 nucleotides: TGCAGCGTTGGGCACGAGACCCAGTACTTC.

The chain recombines TRBV29-1 with TRBJ2-3; D unresolved. V shed 4 bases and J shed 0 bases, with 8 bases lying between them. The CDR3 has 13 amino acids. Germline V gives CDR1 SQVTM, CDR2 ANQGSEA. CDR3 loop: CSVGLTSTDTQYF. In nucleotides, the CDR3 is TGCAGCGTTGGACTCACTAGCACAGATACGCAGTATTTT.

The genes are TRBV5-1 and TRBJ2-7, with D possibly TRBD1 on 5 matching bases. The germline V and J ends were trimmed by 4 bases and 6 bases, with 20 bases remaining between them. Germline lookup yields CDR1 SGHRS and CDR2 YFSETQ. The CDR3 spans 15 residues. In nucleotides, the CDR3 is TGCGCCAGCAGCATCCAAAATATCAATAGGGGCGAGCAGTACTTC. Its protein is CASSIQNINRGEQYF.

V is TRBV10-3 and J is TRBJ2-7; D gene uncertain. The CDR3 covers 15 residues. Looked up from germline, CDR1 is ENHRY and CDR2 is SYGVKD. Trimming took off 3 bases at V and 0 bases at J, with 12 bases between the two ends. CDR3 amino acids: CAISDPTLNSYEQYF. The CDR3 nucleotides are TGTGCCATCAGTGACCCGACTCTTAACTCCTACGAGCAGTACTTC.

The rearrangement links TRBV7-3 to TRBJ2-1; D not certain. V lost 0 bases and J 0 bases, leaving 9 bases between the germline ends. Germline V gene lookup returns CDR1 SGHTA and CDR2 FQGTGA. CDR3 length: 16 amino acids. DNA of the CDR3: TGTGCCAGCAGCTTAACACTGTTATCCTCCTACAATGAGCAGTTCTTC. Translating it yields CASSLTLLSSYNEQFF.

This chain joins TRBV5-1 and TRBJ2-5; no definite D call. V lost 7 bases to trimming and J lost 0 bases, with 7 bases between them. CDR3 length: 12 amino acids. The V gene's germline CDR1 is SGHRS and CDR2 YFSETQ. The CDR3 loop reads CASQQYQETQYF. For the CDR3, the DNA is TGCGCCAGCCAACAGTACCAAGAGACCCAGTACTTC.

The chain couples TRBV6-5 to TRBJ2-2; D gene unclear. The CDR3 spans 15 residues. V was cut by 6 bases and J by 5 bases, with 16 bases left in between. Germline V gene sequence: CDR1 MNHEY, CDR2 SVGAGI. The CDR3 loop reads CASSASIALTGELFF. Written as DNA, the CDR3 is TGTGCCAGCAGCGCGTCTATCGCCTTGACCGGGGAGCTGTTTTTT.

As for this clone: The sample holds other DNA sequences that translate to the same CDR3. The rearrangement links TRBV15 to TRBJ2-6; possible D gene TRBD1, 5 bases. Looked up from germline, CDR1 is LNHNV and CDR2 is YYDKDF (reference sequence). There are 15 residues in the CDR3. Between the trimmed V and J ends, which lost 0 bases and 2 bases, there was a span of 5 bases. Written as DNA, the CDR3 is TGTGCCACCAGCAGAGACAGGGCTGGGGCCAACGTCCTGACTTTC. Translating it yields CATSRDRAGANVLTF.

The chain recombines TRBV5-6 with TRBJ1-1; 7 bases agree with TRBD1. The CDR3 contains 11 residues. Per germline, CDR1 SGHDT and CDR2 YYEEEE. V trimming: 3 bases; J trimming: 7 bases; junction bases outside the gene matches: 0. For the CDR3, the DNA is TGTGCCAGCAGCTGGACAGGTGAAGCTTTCTTT. This translates into CASSWTGEAFF.

The CDR3 DNA is TGCAGTGCCCTCTACTACGAGCAGTACTTC. This translates into CSALYYEQYF. The chain couples TRBV20-1 to TRBJ2-7; D is unresolved. The CDR3 extends over 10 amino acids. Germline loops: CDR1 DFQATT, CDR2 SNEGSKA (reference sequence). Between the trimmed V and J ends, which lost 6 bases and 3 bases, there was a span of 6 bases.

The genes are TRBV5-4 and TRBJ1-2, with 9 bases identical to TRBD1. Germline V gene lookup returns CDR1 SGHNT and CDR2 YYREEE (reference sequence). V dropped 4 bases and J dropped 3; count of bases not matched to a gene: 10. The length of the CDR3 is 16 residues. CDR3 loop: CASSPRGGQGHYGYTF. The CDR3 region has the DNA TGTGCCAGCAGCCCCAGGGGGGGACAGGGCCACTATGGCTACACCTTC.

This clone has only a few counts. The genes are TRBV7-9 and TRBJ2-5; unclear D gene. Germline CDR1 SEHNR, CDR2 FQNEAQ (reference sequence). This CDR3 region has 12 residues. Trimming pared 6 bases from V and 2 bases from J, leaving 7 bases between. CDR3 sequence (DNA): TGTGCCAGCAGTTCCCCACAAGAGACCCAGTACTTC. Protein product: CASSSPQETQYF.

This clone was seen only a few times. The chain combines TRBV30 with TRBJ2-1, with 12 positions matching TRBD1. This CDR3 is 14 amino acids long. Trimming removed 8 bases from V and 1 base from J; junction bases left unmatched: 3. Looked up from germline, CDR1 is GTSNPN and CDR2 is SVGIG (reference sequence). CDR3 coding DNA: TGTGCCGGGACAGGGGGCTTTTCCTACAATGAGCAGTTCTTC. Translation: CAGTGGFSYNEQFF.

CDR3 in amino acids: CASSLRLAGGGETQYF. DNA of the CDR3: TGCGCCAGCAGCCTCCGACTAGCGGGAGGGGGTGAGACCCAGTACTTC. V gene TRBV4-1 combines with J gene TRBJ2-5; 14 nucleotides match TRBD2. V lost 4 bases to trimming and J lost 5 bases; unmatched junction nucleotides: 6. Germline CDR1 reads MGHRA; CDR2 reads YSYEKL. The CDR3 totals 16 residues.

This clone has a single count. The rearrangement links TRBV11-3 to TRBJ2-1; TRBD2 matches 8 bases. CDR3 length: 15 amino acids. Germline-derived CDR1 and CDR2 are SGHNT and YENEEA. Losses at the gene ends were 5 bases for V and 7 bases for J; bases not matched to a gene: 10. The CDR3 is CASSPGLATGNEQFF. CDR3 nucleotide sequence: TGTGCCAGCAGCCCCGGACTAGCCACTGGGAATGAGCAGTTCTTC.

The chain uses TRBV25-1 and TRBJ2-7; the match to TRBD2 covers 7 bases. Losses at the gene ends were 3 bases for V and 3 bases for J; bases not matched to a gene: 8. CDR3 length: 15 amino acids. Germline V gives CDR1 MGHDK, CDR2 SYGVNS. DNA for the CDR3: TGTGCCAGCAGTGACCGAGCGGGATCCCGCTACGAGCAGTACTTC. As protein: CASSDRAGSRYEQYF.